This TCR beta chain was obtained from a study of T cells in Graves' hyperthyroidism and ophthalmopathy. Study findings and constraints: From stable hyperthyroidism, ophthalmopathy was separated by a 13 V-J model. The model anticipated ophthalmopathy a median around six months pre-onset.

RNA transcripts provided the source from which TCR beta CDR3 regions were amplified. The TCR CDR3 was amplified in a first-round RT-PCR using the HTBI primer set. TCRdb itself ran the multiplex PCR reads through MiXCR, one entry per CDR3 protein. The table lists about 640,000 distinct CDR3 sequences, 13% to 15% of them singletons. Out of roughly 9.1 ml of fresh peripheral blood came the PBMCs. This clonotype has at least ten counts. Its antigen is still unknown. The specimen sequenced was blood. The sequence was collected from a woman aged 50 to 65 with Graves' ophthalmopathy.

CDR3 in DNA: TGCAGTGCTAGTGTTTCGCTTGGTAACACTGAAGCTTTCTTT. Protein sequence: CSASVSLGNTEAFF. The chain couples TRBV20-1 to TRBJ1-1; no clear D. The V end was cut by 3 bases, the J end by 2 bases, with 13 bases between. The CDR3 is made up of 14 amino acids. Germline loops: CDR1 DFQATT, CDR2 SNEGSKA (reference sequence).